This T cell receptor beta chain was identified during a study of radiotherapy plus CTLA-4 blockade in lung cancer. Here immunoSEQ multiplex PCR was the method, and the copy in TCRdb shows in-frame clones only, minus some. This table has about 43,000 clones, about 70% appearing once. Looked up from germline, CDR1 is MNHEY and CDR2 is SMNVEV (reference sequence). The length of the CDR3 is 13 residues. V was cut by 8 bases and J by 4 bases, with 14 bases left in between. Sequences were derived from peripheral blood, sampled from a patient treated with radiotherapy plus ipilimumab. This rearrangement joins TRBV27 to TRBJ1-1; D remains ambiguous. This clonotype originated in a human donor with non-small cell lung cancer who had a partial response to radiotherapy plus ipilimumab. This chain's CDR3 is CASQRGSFTEAFF. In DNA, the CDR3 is TGTGCCAGCCAGCGGGGTTCGTTCACTGAAGCTTTCTTT.